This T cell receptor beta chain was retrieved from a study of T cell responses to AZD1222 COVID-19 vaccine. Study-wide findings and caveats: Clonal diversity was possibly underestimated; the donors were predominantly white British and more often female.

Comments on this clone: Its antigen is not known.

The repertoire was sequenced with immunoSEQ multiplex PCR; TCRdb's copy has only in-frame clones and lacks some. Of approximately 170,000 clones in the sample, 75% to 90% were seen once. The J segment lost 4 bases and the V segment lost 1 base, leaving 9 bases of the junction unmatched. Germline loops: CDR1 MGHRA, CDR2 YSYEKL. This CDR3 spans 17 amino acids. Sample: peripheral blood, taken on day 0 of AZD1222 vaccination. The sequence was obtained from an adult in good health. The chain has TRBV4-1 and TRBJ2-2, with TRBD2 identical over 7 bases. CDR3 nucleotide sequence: TGCGCCAGCAGCCAAGGTCTTGGGGGGGAAGGCACCGGGGAGCTGTTTTTT. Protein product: CASSQGLGGEGTGELFF.